These 8 T cell receptor beta chains were sequenced from one sample in a study of response to subunit inactivated influenza vaccine. Each CDR3 protein is one row after TCRdb ran MiXCR on the RT-PCR reads. This table has 290,000 or so distinct CDR3 sequences, about 20% appearing once. Sequencing used PBMCs from blood, obtained approximately 20 months after vaccination. These receptors were obtained from a man between 50 and 69 years old who received an inactivated influenza vaccine.

This chain uses TRBV4-2 with TRBJ2-2, with D possibly being TRBD1 (5 bases). V was shortened by 3 bases and J by 5 bases, with 19 bases between the two germline ends. CDR1 LGHNA and CDR2 YNFKEQ come from the germline V gene. This CDR3 comprises 17 residues. The CDR3 reads CASSHPDRDLKTGELFF. The CDR3 DNA sequence: TGTGCCAGCAGCCACCCCGACAGAGATTTGAAAACCGGGGAGCTGTTTTTT.

Only a few counts were recorded for this clonotype. The chain has TRBV30 and TRBJ1-3, with unresolved D. V gave up 8 bases and J gave up 0 bases, with 11 bases separating them. This CDR3 region has 13 residues. Germline CDR1 and CDR2: GTSNPN and SVGIG (reference sequence). DNA of the CDR3: TGTGCCAAGAGAAGACCCTCTGGAAACACCATATATTTT. It codes for CAKRRPSGNTIYF.

This clonotype was recorded a few times. This chain links TRBV25-1 with TRBJ1-2; tentatively, D is TRBD1 (6 bases). The ends were cut back, 4 bases at V and 2 bases at J, with 14 bases in the middle. Germline V lookup: CDR1 MGHDK, CDR2 SYGVNS. The CDR3 sequence is 15 residues long. The DNA of the CDR3 is TGTGCCAGCAGTGCGGGCCAGCAGGGGAACTATGGCTACACCTTC. Protein product: CASSAGQQGNYGYTF.

Only a few counts were recorded for this clonotype. The chain joins TRBV4-2 to TRBJ1-6; no definite D call. Germline loops: CDR1 LGHNA, CDR2 YNFKEQ. This CDR3 is built from 16 residues. The V and J ends lost 0 bases and 7 bases respectively, with 13 bases between them. This CDR3 reads CASSQDRNSRNSPLHF. CDR3 bases: TGTGCCAGCAGCCAAGATCGGAACAGCCGAAATTCACCCCTCCACTTT.

A few counts support this clonotype. The chain has TRBV7-9 and TRBJ1-1, with D possibly matching TRBD1 (5 bases). Germline lookup yields CDR1 SEHNR and CDR2 FQNEAQ (reference sequence). The CDR3 spans 13 residues. The germline V and J ends were trimmed by 2 bases and 6 bases, with 10 bases remaining between them. The DNA of the CDR3 is TGTGCCAGCAGCTTAAGAGGGGCAGCTGAAGCTTTCTTT. This gives the protein CASSLRGAAEAFF.

The sample holds a few counts of this clonotype. The chain employs TRBV29-1 and TRBJ2-5; 7 positions match TRBD1. Germline values: CDR1 SQVTM, CDR2 ANQGSEA. The CDR3 covers 14 residues. J gave up 4 bases and V 7 bases, and 12 bases lay outside the gene matches. In nucleotides, the CDR3 is TGCAGCGCCCTTAGGGGGCGAAGGCGAGAGACCCAGTACTTC. Translated, it gives CSALRGRRRETQYF.

This clonotype came up many times. The chain uses TRBV7-2 and TRBJ2-2; D call uncertain. Trimming removed 4 bases at V and 3 bases at J, with 6 bases between. The CDR3 loop spans 13 amino acids. In germline, CDR1 is SGHTA, CDR2 FQGNSA. The CDR3 DNA reads as TGTGCCAGCAGCTCTCGGCACACCGGGGAGCTGTTTTTT. Amino acids: CASSSRHTGELFF.

This clonotype was observed a few times. This chain links TRBV25-1 with TRBJ1-5, with unresolved D. The CDR3 spans 14 residues. Trimming removed 6 bases at V and 1 base at J, with 10 bases between. Germline V gene lookup returns CDR1 MGHDK and CDR2 SYGVNS. DNA of the CDR3: TGTGCCAGCAGGGAGAGTGGGAGCAATCAGCCCCAGCATTTT. This gives the protein CASRESGSNQPQHF.